The T cell receptor (beta chain) described here comes from a study of Tregs in tolerant kidney transplant recipients. The method was immunoSEQ multiplex PCR; TCRdb's version includes in-frame clones alone and lacks a portion of them. The data show around 78,000 clones, 75% to 95% seen once. The length of the CDR3 is 15 residues. Trimming shortened V by 0 bases and J by 3 bases, and 10 bases separated the two germline ends. Germline V gives CDR1 LGHNA, CDR2 YSLEER. The sample in question was Tregs from blood, obtained before the transplant. The V call is TRBV4-3, the J call TRBJ2-3; a possible D gene is TRBD2 (7 bases). This TCR derives from a human donor who received a combined kidney and bone marrow transplant. CDR3 protein: CASSQEGGATDTQYF. The CDR3 nucleotides read TGCGCCAGCAGCCAAGAAGGGGGGGCAACAGATACGCAGTATTTT.